This entry lists 2 T cell receptor beta chains sequenced from one sample in a study of T cells in Graves' hyperthyroidism and ophthalmopathy. TCR beta CDR3 regions were amplified from RNA. HTBI primers were employed in a first-round RT-PCR of the TCR CDR3. TCRdb re-called the multiplex PCR reads through MiXCR, storing one row per CDR3 protein. This table has roughly 30,000 distinct CDR3 sequences, roughly 45% appearing once. The material sequenced was blood. Receptor source: a woman in her 30s with Graves' hyperthyroidism.

There are many counts of this clonotype. This chain connects TRBV12-3 or TRBV12-4 to TRBJ2-1; the match to TRBD2 covers 9 bases. V trimming: 4 bases; J trimming: 1 base; junction bases outside the gene matches: 8. The CDR3 has 17 residues. The DNA for the CDR3 is TGTGCCAGCAGTTCGACCGTAGCGGGAGAGTCCTACAATGAGCAGTTCTTC. It is translated as CASSSTVAGESYNEQFF.

The chain links TRBV15 to TRBJ1-1, with D possibly matching TRBD1 (5 bases). Germline CDR1 reads LNHNV; CDR2 reads YYDKDF (reference sequence). This CDR3 has 15 amino acids. V was pared by 0 bases and J by 4 bases, with 12 bases between. DNA for the CDR3: TGTGCCACCAGCAGAGATCGCCAGGGAAGCACTGAAGCTTTCTTT. Its protein product is CATSRDRQGSTEAFF.